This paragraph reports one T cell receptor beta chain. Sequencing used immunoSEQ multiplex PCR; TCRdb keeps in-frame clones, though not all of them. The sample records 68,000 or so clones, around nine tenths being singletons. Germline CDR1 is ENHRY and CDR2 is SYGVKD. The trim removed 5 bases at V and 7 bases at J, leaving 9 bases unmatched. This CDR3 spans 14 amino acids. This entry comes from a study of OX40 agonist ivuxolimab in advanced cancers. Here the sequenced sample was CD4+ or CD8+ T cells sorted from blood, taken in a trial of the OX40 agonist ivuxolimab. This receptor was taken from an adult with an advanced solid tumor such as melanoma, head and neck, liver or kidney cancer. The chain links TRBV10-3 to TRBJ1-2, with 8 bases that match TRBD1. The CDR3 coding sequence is TGTGCCATCAGTTTACAGGGGGAATCGGGTGGCTACACCTTC. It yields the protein CAISLQGESGGYTF.